Below, 16 T cell receptor beta chains from the same sample are listed, as sequenced in a study of siplizumab effects on memory and regulatory T cells. Some clones are missing from TCRdb's copy, which holds only in-frame ones; the method was immunoSEQ multiplex PCR. The table shows fewer than 130,000 clones, with approximately 92% occurring only once. Sequenced sample: CD4+ T cells sorted from blood. Source of these receptors: a human donor in good health.

This chain connects TRBV11-2 to TRBJ1-6; tentative D call: TRBD1 (5 bases). This CDR3 has 14 amino acids. CDR1 is SGHAT, CDR2 FQNNGV, per germline. Trimming took 2 bases from V and 4 from J, leaving 6 bases between them. The CDR3 protein is CASSLKGYNSPLHF. CDR3 sequence (DNA): TGTGCCAGCAGCTTAAAGGGGTATAATTCACCCCTCCACTTT. The full variable domain, with the rest looked up from reference TRBV11-2 and TRBJ1-6, is EAGVAQSPRYKIIEKRQSVAFWCNPISGHATLYWYQQILGQGPKLLIQFQNNGVVDDSQLPKDRFSAERLKGVDSTLKIQPAKLEDSAVYLCASSLKGYNSPLHFGNGTRLTVT.

This chain joins TRBV19 and TRBJ2-7; D is perhaps TRBD2 (7 bases). V shed 4 bases and J shed 1 base, with 17 bases lying between them. The CDR3 has 16 amino acids. Germline CDR1 reads LNHDA; CDR2 reads SQIVND (reference sequence). The CDR3 spells CASSTPVGRGSYEQYF. The CDR3 DNA is TGTGCCAGTAGTACTCCTGTGGGGAGGGGGTCCTACGAGCAGTACTTC.

V is TRBV2 and J is TRBJ2-1; the match to TRBD2 covers 7 bases. Germline trimming cut 2 bases from V and 6 bases from J; bases unmatched to any gene: 7. The CDR3 contains 15 residues. The germline CDR1 and CDR2 sequences are SNHLY and FYNNEI. This CDR3 reads CASSEMGGGFNEQFF. The CDR3 DNA reads as TGTGCCAGCAGTGAAATGGGCGGGGGTTTCAATGAGCAGTTCTTC.

The rearrangement uses TRBV6-5 and TRBJ1-2; 9 bases are shared with TRBD1. Trimming at V came to 6 bases and at J to 6 bases, leaving 5 bases not matched to a gene. There are 13 residues in the CDR3. The V gene's germline CDR1 is MNHEY and CDR2 SVGAGI. CDR3 nucleotide sequence: TGTGCCAGCAGAAGCGGACAGGGGCATGGCTACACCTTC. Translation gives CASRSGQGHGYTF.

This chain uses TRBV7-6 with TRBJ2-2; the D gene is possibly TRBD1 (6 bases). V lost 1 base and J 5 bases, leaving 8 bases between the germline ends. Germline lookup yields CDR1 SGHVS and CDR2 FNYEAQ. The CDR3 extends over 14 amino acids. The chain's CDR3 is CASSLGDITGELFF. In DNA, the CDR3 is TGTGCCAGCAGCTTAGGGGACATAACCGGGGAGCTGTTTTTT.

J is TRBJ2-2 and V is TRBV10-2, with D uncertain. Germline V gene data show CDR1 as WSHSY and CDR2 as SAAADI. This CDR3 has 13 residues. V was shortened by 5 bases and J by 1 base, with 5 bases between the two germline ends. The CDR3: CASSSMNTGELFF. CDR3 bases: TGCGCCAGCAGTAGTATGAACACCGGGGAGCTGTTTTTT.

CDR3 residues: CAIPSVNEQFF. The DNA for the CDR3 is TGTGCCATCCCTAGCGTAAATGAGCAGTTCTTC. The V gene is TRBV13, the J gene TRBJ2-1; D perhaps matches TRBD2 (6 bases). The germline V gene encodes CDR1 PRHDT and CDR2 FYEKMQ (reference sequence). Deletions cut 10 bases from V and 7 bases from J, with 11 bases between. This CDR3 has 11 residues.

The V and J genes are TRBV7-9 and TRBJ2-2, with a tentative D call TRBD1 (6 bases). Germline CDR1 and CDR2: SEHNR and FQNEAQ (reference sequence). The CDR3 has 16 amino acids. Trimming removed 6 bases at V and 2 bases at J, with 16 bases between. CDR3 coding DNA: TGTGCCAGCAGGAAATCCGGGACACTTAACACCGGGGAGCTGTTTTTT. Its translation is CASRKSGTLNTGELFF.

As DNA, the CDR3 is TGTGCCACAAGGGACAGGGCAACTAATGAAAAACTGTTTTTT. This encodes CATRDRATNEKLFF. V and J are TRBV19 and TRBJ1-4; 9 nucleotides line up with TRBD1. The CDR3 runs to 14 residues. Germline CDR1 and CDR2: LNHDA and SQIVND (reference sequence). J lost 0 bases, V lost 10 bases, and 3 bases had no gene match.

This clone has more than one count but fewer than ten. This chain joins TRBV7-3 and TRBJ1-1; TRBD1 aligns across 10 bases. Trimming removed 4 bases from V and 5 bases from J; junction bases left unmatched: 1. The length of the CDR3 is 13 residues. Looked up from germline, CDR1 is SGHTA and CDR2 is FQGTGA. The CDR3 here is CASSSGQGTEAFF. CDR3 nucleotide sequence: TGTGCCAGCAGCTCGGGACAGGGGACTGAAGCTTTCTTT. The full variable domain, its missing parts supplied by reference TRBV7-3 and TRBJ1-1, is GAGVSQTPSNKVTEKGKYVELRCDPISGHTALYWYRQSLGQGPEFLIYFQGTGAADDSGLPNDRFFAVRPEGSVSTLKIQRTERGDSAVYLCASSSGQGTEAFFGQGTRLTVV.

Here the CDR3 reads CASSFRQGEAFF. The CDR3 DNA reads as TGTGCCAGTAGTTTCCGCCAGGGTGAAGCTTTCTTT. The rearrangement joins TRBV19 to TRBJ1-1; D perhaps matches TRBD1 (5 bases). Germline CDR1 LNHDA, CDR2 SQIVND (reference sequence). The CDR3 runs 12 residues. The V gene lost 5 bases and the J gene lost 7 bases, with 11 bases spanning the gap.

The chain couples TRBV2 to TRBJ2-7; D possibly matches TRBD1 or TRBD2 (5 bases each). There are 13 residues in the CDR3. Trimming left V 4 bases short and J 1 base short, with 8 bases between. Germline lookup yields CDR1 SNHLY and CDR2 FYNNEI. The CDR3 protein is CASSGEGSYEQYF. For the CDR3, the DNA is TGTGCCAGCAGTGGTGAGGGGTCCTACGAGCAGTACTTC.

The CDR3 sequence: CASPPLGRGLTDTQYF. The CDR3 coding sequence is TGTGCCAGCCCTCCTCTGGGGAGGGGGTTAACAGATACGCAGTATTTT. The chain carries TRBV6-6 and TRBJ2-3; D is possibly TRBD2 (7 bases). Germline values: CDR1 MNHNY, CDR2 SVGAGI (reference sequence). Trimming took off 8 bases at V and 3 bases at J, with 21 bases between the two ends. The CDR3 is 16 residues long.

The V and J genes are TRBV9 and TRBJ2-7; TRBD1 might be the D (5 bases). Germline loops: CDR1 SGDLS, CDR2 YYNGEE. V was shortened by 4 bases and J by 4 bases, with 9 bases between the two germline ends. This CDR3 has 12 residues. This CDR3 reads CASSPSGYEQYF. Written as DNA, the CDR3 is TGTGCCAGCAGCCCCTCAGGGTACGAGCAGTACTTC.

This rearrangement joins TRBV29-1 to TRBJ2-5; TRBD2 matches 16 bases. The CDR3 runs 15 residues. The germline gives CDR1 SQVTM, CDR2 ANQGSEA. The V gene end was trimmed by 6 bases and the J gene end by 4 bases; junction bases not matched to a gene: 5. The CDR3 here is CSVGLAGGRVETQYF. In DNA form, the CDR3 reads TGCAGCGTGGGACTAGCGGGGGGGCGGGTAGAGACCCAGTACTTC.

The chain joins TRBV4-1 to TRBJ1-1, with D possibly being TRBD1 (5 bases). Germline assignment: CDR1 MGHRA and CDR2 YSYEKL. The CDR3 extends over 12 amino acids. Trimming took off 5 bases at V and 7 bases at J, with 11 bases between the two ends. CDR3: CASSGRVGEAFF. The CDR3 DNA reads as TGCGCCAGCAGCGGCAGGGTCGGTGAAGCTTTCTTT.